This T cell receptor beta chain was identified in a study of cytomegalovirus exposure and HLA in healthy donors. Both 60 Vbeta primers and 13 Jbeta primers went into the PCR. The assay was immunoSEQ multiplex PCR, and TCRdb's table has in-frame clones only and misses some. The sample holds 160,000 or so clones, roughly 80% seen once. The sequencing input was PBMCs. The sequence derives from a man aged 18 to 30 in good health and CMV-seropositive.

For the CDR3, the DNA is TGCGCCAGCAGCGGGGAGGGCCAGACCCAGTACTTC. It yields the protein CASSGEGQTQYF. This chain links TRBV5-1 with TRBJ2-5, with 7 positions matching TRBD2. Looked up from germline, CDR1 is SGHRS and CDR2 is YFSETQ. V gave up 4 bases and J gave up 6 bases; unmatched junction bases: 3. The CDR3 length is 12 residues.